Below, one TCR beta chain is given with its context. Its cognate antigen has yet to be identified. No quality values exist for individual bases; no much larger clone is one base distant. The protocol used for the library was RT-PCR. The sequencer listed for this sample is Illumina HiSeq 2500. TCRdb cleaned the public reads at Q25 with fastp, built clones with MiXCR and kept in-frame beta chains. When rows share a CDR3 protein, they turn into one entry using the most common DNA and genes. The table for this sample lists roughly 780,000 distinct CDR3 sequences; under 20% of them were counted only once. The leading ten clones occupy approximately 11% of the sample. This record comes from a study of response to subunit inactivated influenza vaccine (dated by TCRdb to 2017 to 2018). Regarding the research as a whole: The study used deep quantitative T cell receptor repertoire profiling to track responses to a trivalent subunit inactivated influenza vaccine. What the work shows at the level of the full study, not this receptor alone: The authors proposed that each seasonal influenza vaccination may bring in only a limited number of new T cells.

Germline trimming amounts to 4 bases on V and 4 bases on J, with 5 as the count of junction bases outside the gene matches. Taken from the germline V gene, the CDR1 and CDR2 loops are MGHDK and SYGVNS. The CDR3 sequence holds 15 residues, the cysteine and phenylalanine included. Just the 45-base CDR3 DNA is kept, in frame starting at base 1. Sequencing was performed on PBMCs from blood, taken around 5 days after vaccination. The chain joins TRBV25-1 to TRBJ1-1; 11 of the junction bases match TRBD1. This clonotype was obtained from a man aged 45-65 years who received an inactivated influenza vaccine. Donor details come from another sample of the same person, matched by shared clones. The DNA reads TGTGCCAGCAGTGTCGCCGGGACAGGGGGCACTGAAGCTTTCTTT. Its coded protein is CASSVAGTGGTEAFF. Reference TRBV25-1 and TRBJ1-1 proteins supply the regions before and after the CDR3; the full variable domain is: EADIYQTPRYLVIGTGKKITLECSQTMGHDKMYWYQQDPGMELHLIHYSYGVNSTEKGDLSSESTVSRIRTEHFPLTLESARPSHTSQYLCASSVAGTGGTEAFFGQGTRLTVV.